A single TCR beta chain is shown here with its context. The target antigen is unknown. This may be a read error, as it is one base from a much larger clone. This specimen belongs to a study of CD8 T cells in ankylosing spondylitis. Each CDR3 protein is one row after TCRdb ran MiXCR on the 5' RACE reads. This table holds approximately 240,000 distinct CDR3 sequences, about 11% found once. Germline CDR1 and CDR2: SGHTA and FQGNSA. The CDR3 is 15 residues long. Findings and caveats of the study: Several of the motif variants were reported before in synovial fluid and blood from reactive arthritis. Significantly higher representation of disease-linked clones was reported for matched ankylosing spondylitis synovial fluid. Clones linked to disease, bearing a CD8+ phenotype, were relatively rare in peripheral blood.

This receptor was taken from a male donor with ankylosing spondylitis or in good health (not recorded which). Sequenced material: blood, either unsorted or a sorted T cell fraction (not recorded which). The rearrangement links TRBV7-2 to TRBJ2-5, with 7 bases matching TRBD1. CDR3 in DNA: TGTGCCAGCAGCTCCCTCGGGGTCACAGGGGAGAGCCAGTACTTC. Its translation is CASSSLGVTGESQYF. The full variable domain, rest sourced from reference TRBV7-2 and TRBJ2-5, is GAGVSQSPSNKVTEKGKDVELRCDPISGHTALYWYRQSLGQGLEFLIYFQGNSAPDKSGLPSDRFSAERTGGSVSTLTIQRTQQEDSAVYLCASSSLGVTGESQYFGPGTRLLVL.